This TCR beta chain stems from a study of T cells in localized non-small cell lung cancer. TCRdb keeps only in-frame clones here, not all; method: immunoSEQ multiplex PCR. The sample carries roughly 34,000 clones, approximately 72% recorded once. Study observations and caveats: Tumor showed lower T cell clonality than uninvolved adjacent lung, where it was highest.

On this clone: Its specificity is not known.

Germline assignment: CDR1 SQVTM and CDR2 ANQGSEA. The CDR3 covers 12 residues. Germline trimming cut 6 bases from V and 4 bases from J; bases unmatched to any gene: 3. This chain links TRBV29-1 with TRBJ1-5, with 7 bases matching TRBD1. The source was peripheral blood, collected before any cancer treatment. The TCR comes from a male donor older than 55 with stage II squamous cell lung carcinoma. This chain's CDR3 is CSVLTGNQPQHF. CDR3 nucleotides: TGCAGCGTGCTGACAGGGAATCAGCCCCAGCATTTT. The full variable domain, completed using reference TRBV29-1 and TRBJ1-5, is SAVISQKPSRDICQRGTSLTIQCQVDSQVTMMFWYRQQPGQSLTLIATANQGSEATYESGFVIDKFPISRPNLTFSTLTVSNMSPEDSSIYLCSVLTGNQPQHFGDGTRLSIL.